One and the same sample provided the 26 T cell receptor beta chains below, sequenced in a study of a mutant IDH1 vaccine in newly diagnosed glioma. Which antigens these TCRs recognize remains unknown. Profiling relied on immunoSEQ multiplex PCR, and the TCRdb table lists in-frame clones only, not all of them. The table shows tens of thousands of clones, with roughly 75% occurring only once. Time point in this sample: week 47, end of study. A single vaccine dose contained 300 ug of mutant IDH1 20-mer peptide, and topical imiquimod was used with it. Here the sequenced sample was PBMCs, taken from a glioma patient whose treatment included an IDH1 peptide vaccine. These receptors came from a man aged 50-60 years with glioma.

The chain recombines TRBV19 with TRBJ2-3, with 11 bases identical to TRBD2. The germline CDR1 and CDR2 sequences are LNHDA and SQIVND (reference sequence). The CDR3 loop spans 15 amino acids. V gave up 8 bases and J gave up 2 bases; unmatched junction bases: 6. This CDR3 reads CASGSSGGYTDTQYF. CDR3 DNA sequence: TGTGCCAGTGGCTCTAGCGGGGGGTACACAGATACGCAGTATTTT.

The rearrangement uses TRBV5-1 and TRBJ2-1; maybe TRBD1 (6 bases). The CDR3 consists of 16 residues. Germline values: CDR1 SGHRS, CDR2 YFSETQ. The V and J ends lost 4 bases and 9 bases respectively, with 23 bases between them. The CDR3 region is CASSRGQPTLVSEQFF. The CDR3 nucleotides are TGCGCCAGCAGCCGCGGACAGCCAACATTGGTCAGTGAGCAGTTCTTC.

This rearrangement joins TRBV6-5 to TRBJ1-3; weak D call: TRBD1 (6 bases). This CDR3 comprises 14 residues. Deletions cut 6 bases from V and 0 bases from J, with 9 bases between. CDR1 is MNHEY, CDR2 SVGAGI, per germline. CDR3 coding DNA: TGTGCCAGCAGGCAGACAGGCTCTGGAAACACCATATATTTT. Translating it yields CASRQTGSGNTIYF.

This clone was detected once. The chain carries TRBV19 and TRBJ2-7; the D gene is possibly TRBD1 (5 bases). The CDR3 is 15 amino acids. Trimming took 3 bases from V and 6 from J, leaving 18 bases between them. Germline values: CDR1 LNHDA, CDR2 SQIVND (reference sequence). Written as DNA, the CDR3 is TGTGCCAGTAGTATGAACTCAGAGACAGAGGCCGAGCAGTACTTC. Encoded protein: CASSMNSETEAEQYF.

J is TRBJ1-4 and V is TRBV14, with a possible D match to TRBD1 (6 bases). Trimming took 1 base from V and 4 from J, leaving 13 bases between them. This CDR3 is 16 amino acids long. Germline V gene data show CDR1 as SGHDN and CDR2 as FVKESK. CDR3 loop: CASSQGGPGVNEKLFF. For the CDR3, the DNA is TGTGCCAGCAGCCAAGGGGGGCCAGGCGTTAATGAAAAACTGTTTTTT.

The chain is built from TRBV7-2 and TRBJ1-6; the D gene is possibly TRBD1 (5 bases). There are 12 residues in the CDR3. Germline V gene data show CDR1 as SGHTA and CDR2 as FQGNSA. Deletions cut 1 base from V and 14 bases from J, with 9 bases between. CDR3 in DNA: TGTGCCAGCAGCTTAGAGTTACAGGCCCTCCACTTT. Protein product: CASSLELQALHF.

This clone was counted only a few times. The chain links TRBV5-4 to TRBJ1-2; possible D gene TRBD1, 5 bases. This CDR3 is built from 13 residues. CDR1 and CDR2 from the germline V gene are SGHNT and YYREEE (reference sequence). V lost 2 bases and J lost 7, with 12 bases in between. CDR3 amino acids: CASSFEGMAGYTF. The CDR3 DNA reads as TGTGCCAGCAGCTTTGAGGGGATGGCTGGCTACACCTTC.

This clone has a handful of counts. The chain is built from TRBV19 and TRBJ1-1; D call uncertain. CDR1 is LNHDA, CDR2 SQIVND, per germline (reference sequence). The CDR3 contains 14 residues. Trimming shortened V by 7 bases and J by 9 bases, and 21 bases separated the two germline ends. The CDR3 region is CASKSGPADGKAFF. As DNA, the CDR3 is TGTGCCAGTAAATCGGGTCCGGCAGATGGAAAAGCTTTCTTT.

The J gene is TRBJ2-7, the V gene TRBV7-2; D is unresolved. The CDR3 extends over 13 amino acids. The germline gives CDR1 SGHTA, CDR2 FQGNSA. V was trimmed by 5 bases and J by 3 bases, leaving 11 bases between them. CDR3 loop: CASSPPPVYEQYF. Written as DNA, the CDR3 is TGTGCCAGCAGCCCCCCCCCGGTCTACGAGCAGTACTTC.

The chain couples TRBV6-4 to TRBJ2-7; TRBD2 matches at 10 bases. The V gene's germline CDR1 is MRHNA and CDR2 SNTAGT. The CDR3 consists of 13 residues. With 6 bases clipped from V and 4 bases from J, the junction kept 3 bases outside the gene matches. CDR3 nucleotides: TGTGCCAGCAGCGAGCGGGGGGGTTACGAGCAGTACTTC. It translates to CASSERGGYEQYF.

This clone showed up just a few times. J is TRBJ2-2 and V is TRBV5-6; unclear D gene. Germline CDR1 SGHDT, CDR2 YYEEEE. This CDR3 contains 13 residues. V was pared by 3 bases and J by 2 bases, with 5 bases between. CDR3 DNA sequence: TGTGCCAGCAGCTGGCAAAACACCGGGGAGCTGTTTTTT. Residues: CASSWQNTGELFF.

This clone has just one count. This chain joins TRBV5-1 and TRBJ2-3, with a weak D call TRBD2 (6 bases). Germline V gene lookup returns CDR1 SGHRS and CDR2 YFSETQ. The CDR3 covers 16 residues. V shed 4 bases and J shed 0 bases, with 15 bases lying between them. This CDR3 reads CASSGGSQASTDTQYF. CDR3 in DNA: TGCGCCAGCAGCGGAGGGTCTCAAGCTAGCACAGATACGCAGTATTTT.

The chain is built from TRBV9 and TRBJ2-3; D not certain. Trimming left V 1 base short and J 4 bases short, with 4 bases between. This CDR3 region has 12 residues. Germline values: CDR1 SGDLS, CDR2 YYNGEE. CDR3 nucleotides: TGTGCCAGCAGCGTAAGATCAGATACGCAGTATTTT. Translation: CASSVRSDTQYF.

The rearrangement joins TRBV2 to TRBJ2-5; 7 bases line up with TRBD2. CDR3 length: 15 residues. J was trimmed by 2 bases and V by 8 bases; bases with no gene match: 11. Germline V gene sequence: CDR1 SNHLY, CDR2 FYNNEI. CDR3 nucleotides: TGTGCCAGCTCCCTGCCGCTAGCGGTTCAAGAGACCCAGTACTTC. Translated, it gives CASSLPLAVQETQYF. Full variable domain (missing parts from reference TRBV2 and TRBJ2-5): EPEVTQTPSHQVTQMGQEVILRCVPISNHLYFYWYRQILGQKVEFLVSFYNNEISEKSEIFDDQFSVERPDGSNFTLKIRSTKLEDSAMYFCASSLPLAVQETQYFGPGTRLLVL.

The rearrangement links TRBV7-2 to TRBJ2-3; possible D gene TRBD1, 5 bases. The CDR3 consists of 14 residues. Trimming cost V 3 bases and J 1 base, with 8 bases left between them. Germline lookup yields CDR1 SGHTA and CDR2 FQGNSA. The CDR3 here is CASSFLQGTDTQYF. CDR3 sequence (DNA): TGTGCCAGCAGCTTTTTACAGGGCACAGATACGCAGTATTTT.

This sequence joins TRBV19 and TRBJ1-2; D is undetermined. The CDR3 has 13 residues. Trimming removed 10 bases at V and 0 bases at J, with 12 bases between. Germline V gives CDR1 LNHDA, CDR2 SQIVND (reference sequence). CDR3 sequence reads: CATKVGPNYGYTF. The CDR3, as DNA: TGTGCCACAAAGGTCGGGCCTAACTATGGCTACACCTTC.

The chain is built from TRBV9 and TRBJ1-2, with D hard to call. CDR1 and CDR2 from the germline V gene are SGDLS and YYNGEE. The CDR3 covers 14 residues. V lost 3 bases and J lost 9, with 18 bases in between. The CDR3 DNA follows: TGTGCCAGCAGCGGAGATGCGGGTAAAAAGAGCTACACCTTC. It is translated as CASSGDAGKKSYTF.

The rearrangement joins TRBV7-9 to TRBJ2-7, with 11 bases matching TRBD1. Germline trimming cut 5 bases from V and 4 bases from J; bases unmatched to any gene: 7. Germline-derived CDR1 and CDR2 are SEHNR and FQNEAQ (reference sequence). This CDR3 region has 15 residues. The CDR3: CASSPPGQGVYEQYF. CDR3 in DNA: TGTGCCAGCAGCCCCCCGGGACAGGGGGTATACGAGCAGTACTTC.

The rearrangement uses TRBV2 and TRBJ2-2, with a weak D call TRBD1 (6 bases). CDR3 length equals 16 residues. Germline CDR1 reads SNHLY; CDR2 reads FYNNEI. V shed 5 bases and J shed 1 base, with 14 bases lying between them. The CDR3 protein is CASSTGTTLNTGELFF. The CDR3 DNA follows: TGTGCCAGCAGTACCGGGACAACATTGAACACCGGGGAGCTGTTTTTT.

This clone was observed a handful of times. The DNA for the CDR3 is TGTGCCAGCAGCCTGGAGGGACGACGTAGGAGCTCCTATAATTCACCCCTCCACTTT. Its translation is CASSLEGRRRSSYNSPLHF. This chain joins TRBV5-5 and TRBJ1-6; tentatively, D is TRBD1 (5 bases). This CDR3 spans 19 amino acids. The germline V and J ends were trimmed by 4 bases and 0 bases, with 20 bases remaining between them. CDR1 and CDR2 (germline): SGHKS, YYEKEE (reference sequence).

V and J are TRBV7-9 and TRBJ1-4; 8 bases match TRBD1. With 4 bases clipped from V and 8 bases from J, the junction kept 9 bases outside the gene matches. The germline CDR1 and CDR2 sequences are SEHNR and FQNEAQ (reference sequence). The CDR3 totals 15 residues. CDR3 sequence: CASSSAGTGGEKLFF. The CDR3 DNA is TGTGCCAGCAGCTCTGCGGGGACAGGTGGGGAAAAACTGTTTTTT. Full variable domain (remainder filled in from reference TRBV7-9 and TRBJ1-4): DTGVSQNPRHKITKRGQNVTFRCDPISEHNRLYWYRQTLGQGPEFLTYFQNEAQLEKSRLLSDRFSAERPKGSFSTLEIQRTEQGDSAMYLCASSSAGTGGEKLFFGSGTQLSVL.

The table lists this clone with a few counts. The chain has TRBV4-1 and TRBJ2-3, with 7 bases that match TRBD1. This CDR3 spans 16 amino acids. Trimming removed 4 bases from V and 4 bases from J; junction bases left unmatched: 11. Germline CDR1 MGHRA, CDR2 YSYEKL. The CDR3 nucleotides are TGCGCCAGCAGCCTACGACAGGGACCAAGCGCAGATACGCAGTATTTT. It codes for CASSLRQGPSADTQYF.

This clone was found a few times. This chain links TRBV6-5 with TRBJ1-2; D might be TRBD1 (5 bases). Deletions cut 4 bases from V and 2 bases from J, with 14 bases between. Germline V CDR1 and CDR2: MNHEY, SVGAGI. The CDR3 contains 15 residues. CDR3 nucleotides: TGTGCCAGCAGTTCTCGACAGAGTAACAACTATGGCTACACCTTC. Encoded protein: CASSSRQSNNYGYTF.

The rearrangement links TRBV7-9 to TRBJ1-1, with a tentative D call TRBD1 (5 bases). V lost 5 bases to trimming and J lost 1 base, with 17 bases between them. The CDR3 runs 16 residues. The V gene's germline CDR1 is SEHNR and CDR2 FQNEAQ (reference sequence). CDR3 amino acids: CASSPRLGRKNTEAFF. The CDR3 DNA is TGTGCCAGCAGCCCCCGTTTGGGACGGAAGAACACTGAAGCTTTCTTT.

The chain couples TRBV10-1 to TRBJ2-7; D call uncertain. The CDR3 covers 11 residues. Trimming cost V 6 bases and J 1 base, with 4 bases left between them. In germline, CDR1 is WNHNN, CDR2 SYGVQD (reference sequence). Here the CDR3 DNA reads TGCGCCAGCAGCGGGTCCTACGAGCAGTACTTC. It specifies CASSGSYEQYF.

This sequence joins TRBV6-6 and TRBJ1-5, with 8 positions matching TRBD1. The V gene end was trimmed by 1 base and the J gene end by 6 bases; junction bases not matched to a gene: 5. Germline CDR1 and CDR2: MNHNY and SVGAGI (reference sequence). The CDR3 runs to 15 residues. The CDR3 region has the DNA TGTGCCAGCAGTTACTATCAGGGGGCCGGTCAGCCCCAGCATTTT. It specifies CASSYYQGAGQPQHF.